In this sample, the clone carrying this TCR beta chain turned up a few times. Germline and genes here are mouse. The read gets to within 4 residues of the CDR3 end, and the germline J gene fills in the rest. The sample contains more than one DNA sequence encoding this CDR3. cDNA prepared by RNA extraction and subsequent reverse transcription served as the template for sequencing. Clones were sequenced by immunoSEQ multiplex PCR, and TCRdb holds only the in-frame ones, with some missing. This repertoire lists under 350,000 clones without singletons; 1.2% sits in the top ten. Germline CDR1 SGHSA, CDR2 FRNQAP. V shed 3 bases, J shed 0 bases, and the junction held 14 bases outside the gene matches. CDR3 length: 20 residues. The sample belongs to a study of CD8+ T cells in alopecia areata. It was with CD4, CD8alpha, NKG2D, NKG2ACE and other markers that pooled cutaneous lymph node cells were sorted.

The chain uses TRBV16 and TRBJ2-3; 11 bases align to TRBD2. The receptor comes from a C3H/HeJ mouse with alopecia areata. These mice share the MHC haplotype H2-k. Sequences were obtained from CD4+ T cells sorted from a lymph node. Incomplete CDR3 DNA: TGTGCAAGCAGCTTCCCGGACTGGGGGGAAGGAGGTAGTAGTGCAGAA. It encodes CASSFPDWGEGGSSAE. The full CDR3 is CASSFPDWGEGGSSAETLYF.